The 8 T cell receptor beta chains presented below share a single source sample, sequenced in a study of cytomegalovirus exposure and HLA in healthy donors. The PCR had 60 Vbeta and 13 Jbeta primers. The method was immunoSEQ multiplex PCR; TCRdb's version includes in-frame clones alone and lacks a portion of them. The sample data list 200,000 or so clones. The specimen was PBMCs. The receptors originated from a boy between 5 and 17 years old in good health and CMV-seronegative.

The V call is TRBV6-6, the J call TRBJ1-1; D is uncertain. Per germline, CDR1 MNHNY and CDR2 SVGAGI (reference sequence). The CDR3 runs 12 residues. V lost 2 bases and J 6 bases, leaving 7 bases between the germline ends. CDR3 nucleotide sequence: TGTGCCAGCAGTTACCGAGAACCTGAAGCTTTCTTT. Its translation is CASSYREPEAFF.

J is TRBJ2-2 and V is TRBV29-1; D unclear. CDR1 SQVTM and CDR2 ANQGSEA come from the germline V gene. The CDR3 covers 14 residues. V was shortened by 2 bases and J by 0 bases, with 7 bases between the two germline ends. This CDR3 reads CSVEMFANTGELFF. CDR3 coding DNA: TGCAGCGTTGAAATGTTCGCGAACACCGGGGAGCTGTTTTTT.

V is TRBV5-5 and J is TRBJ1-1; TRBD1 matches 8 bases. The CDR3 runs 14 residues. J was trimmed by 3 bases and V by 3 bases; bases with no gene match: 4. CDR1 and CDR2 (germline): SGHKS, YYEKEE (reference sequence). CDR3 DNA: TGTGCCAGCAGCTCGACAGGGGAATACACTGAAGCTTTCTTT. It is translated as CASSSTGEYTEAFF.

The chain carries TRBV29-1 and TRBJ1-2, with 8 bases fitting TRBD1. The germline V gene has CDR1 SQVTM and CDR2 ANQGSEA. The CDR3 is made up of 15 amino acids. V lost 3 bases to trimming and J lost 5 bases; unmatched junction nucleotides: 11. The CDR3 DNA sequence: TGCAGCGTTGACGGCGCGGGGACAGGTGATTATGGCTACACCTTC. Encoded protein: CSVDGAGTGDYGYTF.

The rearrangement links TRBV11-3 to TRBJ1-1; 10 bases align to TRBD1. The CDR3 spans 13 residues. With 5 bases clipped from V and 4 bases from J, the junction kept 1 base outside the gene matches. Germline assignment: CDR1 SGHNT and CDR2 YENEEA. The CDR3: CASSRTGGTEAFF. CDR3 DNA sequence: TGTGCCAGCAGCCGGACAGGGGGCACTGAAGCTTTCTTT.

The chain couples TRBV5-6 to TRBJ1-1, with TRBD1 matching 9 bases. V lost 4 bases, J lost 3 bases, and 7 bases stayed unmatched. This CDR3 is built from 15 residues. CDR1 SGHDT and CDR2 YYEEEE come from the germline V gene. Written as DNA, the CDR3 is TGTGCCAGCAGCGCGACAGGGGGGCTCGACACTGAAGCTTTCTTT. It translates to CASSATGGLDTEAFF.

The V and J genes are TRBV7-2 and TRBJ2-5; D call uncertain. Gene TRBJ2-7 matches the end of the DNA better, so the J call may be wrong. Germline-derived CDR1 and CDR2 are SGHTA and FQGNSA. The CDR3 covers 15 residues. The CDR3 DNA reads as TGTGCCAGCAGCCCCGAGGCGGTTATCTCCTACGAGCAGTACTTC. This gives the protein CASSPEAVISYEQYF.

This chain uses TRBV28 with TRBJ2-1; 7 bases are shared with TRBD1. CDR1 and CDR2 from the germline V gene are MDHEN and SYDVKM. Trimming at V came to 3 bases and at J to 2 bases, leaving 1 base not matched to a gene. This CDR3 has 14 amino acids. CDR3 coding DNA: TGTGCCAGCAGTTTCCAGGGGGCCTACAATGAGCAGTTCTTC. As protein: CASSFQGAYNEQFF.